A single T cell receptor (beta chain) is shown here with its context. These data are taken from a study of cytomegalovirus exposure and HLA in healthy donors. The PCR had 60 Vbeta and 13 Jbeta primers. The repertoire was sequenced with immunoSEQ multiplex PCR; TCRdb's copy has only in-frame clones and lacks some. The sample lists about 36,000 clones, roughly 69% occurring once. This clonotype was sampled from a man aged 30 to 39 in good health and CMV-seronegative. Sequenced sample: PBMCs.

The chain's CDR3 is CASSWDRAGANVLTF. The CDR3 DNA sequence: TGTGCCAGCAGCTGGGACAGGGCTGGGGCCAACGTCCTGACTTTC. V and J are TRBV7-9 and TRBJ2-6; 9 nucleotides match TRBD1. CDR3 length: 15 residues. CDR1 and CDR2 (germline): SEHNR, FQNEAQ (reference sequence). V shed 4 bases and J 2 bases; nucleotides not matched to a gene: 0.